These T cell receptor beta chains were read from a single sample in a study of blood T cell repertoires in COVID-19. The table came from immunoSEQ multiplex PCR; TCRdb's copy has only in-frame clones and leaves some out. The data contain about 140,000 clones, more than 80% of them singletons. Sequencing input: PBMCs or T cells enriched from blood (not recorded which). Every receptor here comes from a woman between 18 and 29 years old who had been exposed to COVID-19. CDR3s leave out the opening cysteine and the closing phenylalanine or tryptophan.

>TRBV27|13
ASSLSRGLYTEAF
>TRBV3-1/TRBV3-2|9
ASRRNTEAF
>TRBV4-2|13
ASSQESGSYNEQF
>TRBV6-2/TRBV6-3|12
ASSRTGDSEKLF
>TRBV7-3|15
ASSQRPRTEDTDTQY
>TRBV30|12
AWSVHLGNQPQH
>TRBV5-1|14
ASSYGLERNTGELF
>TRBV2|11
ASRKEVGGPQH
>TRBV4-3|14
ASSQEWGLNYAEQY
>TRBV19|15
ASSIPGRTGSNQPQH
>TRBV4-2|16
ASSQGGGLALGPDTQY
>TRBV15|15
ATRGYVAGVRTYEQY
>TRBV7-8|12
ASSLPGAEREAF
>TRBV7-2|10
ASSSARDTQY
>TRBV10-3|11
AIKVEGPNEQF
>TRBV5-5|14
ASSLVVGVGLETQY
>TRBV28|8
ASSQYGYT
>TRBV5-8|15
ASSTGSGGLGTDTQY
>TRBV29-1|10
SAMTGDQPQH
>TRBV6-6|13
ASSYRGGGSYEQY